These 14 T cell receptor beta chains share one sample of origin, sequenced in a study of T cells in Graves' hyperthyroidism and ophthalmopathy. The CDR3 regions of TCR beta were amplified from RNA transcripts. HTBI primers drove first-round RT-PCR of the TCR CDR3. One entry per CDR3 protein, called by TCRdb with MiXCR from the multiplex PCR reads. The data show fewer than 450,000 distinct CDR3 sequences, with 15% seen just once and about 20% held by the top ten. Sequenced material: blood. The source is a woman aged 55-75 years with Graves' ophthalmopathy.

This clonotype showed up many times. The chain employs TRBV20-1 and TRBJ2-3; D ambiguous. The CDR3 loop spans 14 amino acids. The V gene lost 3 bases and the J gene lost 5 bases, with 15 bases spanning the gap. CDR1 is DFQATT, CDR2 SNEGSKA, per germline (reference sequence). CDR3 sequence reads: CSARAGEARDTQYF. As DNA, the CDR3 is TGCAGTGCTAGGGCCGGTGAGGCTCGAGATACGCAGTATTTT.

This clonotype was seen only a few times. The chain has TRBV5-1 and TRBJ1-4; no reliable D call. Per germline, CDR1 SGHRS and CDR2 YFSETQ. The CDR3 is 17 residues long. The ends were cut back, 4 bases at V and 0 bases at J, with 16 bases in the middle. CDR3: CASSPGGYSSTNEKLFF. The CDR3 DNA reads TGCGCCAGCAGCCCCGGTGGGTACAGTTCAACTAATGAAAAACTGTTTTTT.

For this clonotype: A much larger clonotype is one base distant, so this may be a read error. This chain connects TRBV29-1 to TRBJ2-7; D may be TRBD2 (5 bases). Germline assignment: CDR1 SQVTM and CDR2 ANQGSEA. The CDR3 totals 12 residues. The V and J ends lost 6 bases and 9 bases respectively, with 18 bases between them. CDR3 protein: CSVTRGDSRQYF. The CDR3 region has the DNA TGCAGCGTGACCCGGGGTGACTCGAGGCAGTACTTC.

Only a few counts were recorded for this clonotype. The chain joins TRBV6-1 to TRBJ1-6; 7 nucleotides line up with TRBD1. The length of the CDR3 is 15 residues. Germline-derived CDR1 and CDR2 are MNHNS and SASEGT. Trimming removed 5 bases from V and 5 bases from J; junction bases left unmatched: 6. CDR3 protein: CASSPPGQNNSPLHF. Written as DNA, the CDR3 is TGTGCCAGCAGTCCACCGGGACAGAATAATTCACCCCTCCACTTT.

The chain uses TRBV12-3 or TRBV12-4 and TRBJ2-7; 11 bases are a match to TRBD2. The CDR3 has 15 amino acids. V was pared by 3 bases and J by 4 bases, with 5 bases of the junction left unmatched. This CDR3 reads CASSLTSGNVYEQYF. Written as DNA, the CDR3 is TGTGCCAGCAGTTTGACTAGCGGGAATGTTTACGAGCAGTACTTC.

As for this clonotype: This may arise from a read error, as a much more abundant clone is one base away. This sequence joins TRBV12-3 or TRBV12-4 and TRBJ2-2; TRBD2 is a possible D gene (5 bases). The germline V and J ends were trimmed by 7 bases and 0 bases, with 21 bases remaining between them. The CDR3 covers 18 residues. The CDR3 nucleotides read TGTGCCAGCACACAAAAATTCCTGGGCGGGCCGAACACCGGGGAGCTGTTTTTT. This codes for CASTQKFLGGPNTGELFF.

Ten or more counts support this clonotype. The chain links TRBV18 to TRBJ2-7, with D unclear. Looked up from germline, CDR1 is KGHSH and CDR2 is LQKENI. The CDR3 extends over 14 amino acids. V lost 3 bases to trimming and J lost 2 bases, with 11 bases between them. In DNA, the CDR3 is TGTGCCAGCTCACCTCAACAGAATGCCTACGAGCAGTACTTC. This codes for CASSPQQNAYEQYF.

This clonotype was observed a handful of times. The gene calls are TRBV10-3 and TRBJ1-1, with D unclear. The CDR3 runs 15 residues. Germline V gene lookup returns CDR1 ENHRY and CDR2 SYGVKD. Trimming cost V 3 bases and J 0 bases, with 11 bases left between them. The CDR3 DNA is TGTGCCATCAGTGAAAACGGAGGTATGAACACTGAAGCTTTCTTT. Protein: CAISENGGMNTEAFF.

This clonotype was recorded many times. The V gene is TRBV2, the J gene TRBJ1-1; 7 bases match TRBD1. Germline V gene data show CDR1 as SNHLY and CDR2 as FYNNEI. The CDR3 is 13 amino acids. V dropped 5 bases and J dropped 5; count of bases not matched to a gene: 5. The CDR3 coding sequence is TGTGCCAGCAGTCGACAGGGAGGGACTGAAGCTTTCTTT. It codes for CASSRQGGTEAFF.

This clonotype appeared a few times. This chain connects TRBV3-1 to TRBJ2-6; D unclear. The V end was cut by 7 bases, the J end by 0 bases, with 13 bases between. CDR3 length: 16 amino acids. The V gene's germline CDR1 is LGHDT and CDR2 YNNKEL (reference sequence). CDR3 bases: TGTGCCAGCACCTCCCCAGGCAGCTCTGGGGCCAACGTCCTGACTTTC. This gives the protein CASTSPGSSGANVLTF.

This chain joins TRBV12-3 or TRBV12-4 and TRBJ2-3; a possible D gene is TRBD2 (6 bases). The CDR3 loop spans 15 amino acids. Trimming cost V 3 bases and J 2 bases, with 12 bases left between them. CDR3 sequence reads: CASSFTGTFTDTQYF. The CDR3 DNA sequence: TGTGCCAGCAGTTTTACGGGGACTTTCACAGATACGCAGTATTTT.

The chain couples TRBV28 to TRBJ2-7; D ambiguous. Germline V gives CDR1 MDHEN, CDR2 SYDVKM. Trimming took off 3 bases at V and 2 bases at J, with 11 bases between the two ends. This CDR3 spans 14 amino acids. The CDR3 loop reads CASSFNGPPYEQYF. In DNA form, the CDR3 reads TGTGCCAGCAGTTTCAACGGTCCTCCCTACGAGCAGTACTTC.

This chain links TRBV5-1 with TRBJ2-5; TRBD2 aligns across 9 bases. Trimming cost V 3 bases and J 4 bases; bases outside gene matches: 7. CDR1 and CDR2 (germline): SGHRS, YFSETQ. The CDR3 has 15 residues. The CDR3 DNA is TGCGCCAGCAGCTCCCGGGCTAGCGGGATAGAGACCCAGTACTTC. Encoded protein: CASSSRASGIETQYF.

The chain employs TRBV24-1 and TRBJ2-5, with 7 bases identical to TRBD1. The ends lost 2 bases at V and 2 bases at J; junction bases unmatched: 4. Looked up from germline, CDR1 is KGHDR and CDR2 is SFDVKD. This CDR3 has 15 residues. In nucleotides, the CDR3 is TGTGCCACCAGTGATTACAGGGGTCTACAAGAGACCCAGTACTTC. The encoded protein is CATSDYRGLQETQYF.